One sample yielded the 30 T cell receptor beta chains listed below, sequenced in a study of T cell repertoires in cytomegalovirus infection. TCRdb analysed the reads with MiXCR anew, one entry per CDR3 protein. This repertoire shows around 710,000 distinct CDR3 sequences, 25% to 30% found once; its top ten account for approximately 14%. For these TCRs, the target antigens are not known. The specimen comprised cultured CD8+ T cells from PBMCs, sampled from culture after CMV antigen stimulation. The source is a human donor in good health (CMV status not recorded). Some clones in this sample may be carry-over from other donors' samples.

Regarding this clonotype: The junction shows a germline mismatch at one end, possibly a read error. The DNA of the CDR3 is TGTGCTAGTATTGATCGACAGATGGGTCCGAATCAGCCCCAGCATTTT. This translates into CASIDRQMGPNQPQHF. V and J are TRBV19 and TRBJ1-5; TRBD1 is a possible D gene (5 bases). CDR3 length: 16 residues. The germline gives CDR1 LNHDA, CDR2 SQIVND (reference sequence).

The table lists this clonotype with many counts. CDR3 loop: CASSPQGSSSYNEQFF. The DNA for the CDR3 is TGTGCCAGCAGTCCACAGGGGTCGAGCTCCTACAATGAGCAGTTCTTC. The V and J genes are TRBV11-3 and TRBJ2-1, with 7 bases aligning to TRBD1. V gave up 6 bases and J gave up 0 bases; unmatched junction bases: 8. Germline-derived CDR1 and CDR2 are SGHNT and YENEEA. The CDR3 runs to 16 residues.

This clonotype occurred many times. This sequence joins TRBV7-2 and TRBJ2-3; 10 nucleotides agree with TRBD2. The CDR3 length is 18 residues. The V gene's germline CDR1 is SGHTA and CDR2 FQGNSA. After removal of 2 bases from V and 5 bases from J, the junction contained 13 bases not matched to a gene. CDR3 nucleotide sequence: TGTGCCAGCAGCTTAAATCCCCACCAGCGGGGGGGAGGAGATACGCAGTATTTT. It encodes CASSLNPHQRGGGDTQYF.

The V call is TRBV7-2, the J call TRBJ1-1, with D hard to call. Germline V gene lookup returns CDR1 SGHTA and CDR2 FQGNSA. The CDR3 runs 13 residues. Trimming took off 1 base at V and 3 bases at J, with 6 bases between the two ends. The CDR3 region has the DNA TGTGCCAGCAGCTTAGACAGCCACACTGAAGCTTTCTTT. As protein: CASSLDSHTEAFF.

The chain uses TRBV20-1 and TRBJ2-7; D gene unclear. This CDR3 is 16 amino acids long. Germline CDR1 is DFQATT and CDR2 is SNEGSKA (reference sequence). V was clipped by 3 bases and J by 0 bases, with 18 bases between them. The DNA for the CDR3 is TGCAGTGCTAGGGGCCCCGGCAGGCAGAGCTCCTACGAGCAGTACGTC. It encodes CSARGPGRQSSYEQYV.

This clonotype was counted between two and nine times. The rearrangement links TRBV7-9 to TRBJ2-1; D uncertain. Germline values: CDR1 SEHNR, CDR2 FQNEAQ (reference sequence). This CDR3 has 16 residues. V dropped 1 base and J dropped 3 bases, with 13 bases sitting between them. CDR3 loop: CASSLGLAQLYNEQFF. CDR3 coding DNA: TGTGCCAGCAGCTTAGGCTTGGCGCAACTCTACAATGAGCAGTTCTTC. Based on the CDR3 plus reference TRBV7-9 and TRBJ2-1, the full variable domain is DTGVSQNPRHKITKRGQNVTFRCDPISEHNRLYWYRQTLGQGPEFLTYFQNEAQLEKSRLLSDRFSAERPKGSFSTLEIQRTEQGDSAMYLCASSLGLAQLYNEQFFGPGTRLTVL.

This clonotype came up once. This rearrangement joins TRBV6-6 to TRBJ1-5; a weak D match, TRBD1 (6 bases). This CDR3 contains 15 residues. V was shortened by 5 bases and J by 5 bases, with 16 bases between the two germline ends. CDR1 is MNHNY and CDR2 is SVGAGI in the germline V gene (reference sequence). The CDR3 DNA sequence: TGTGCCAGCAGTCGTCGACAGGAGCGTTATCAGCCCCAGCATTTT. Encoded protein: CASSRRQERYQPQHF.

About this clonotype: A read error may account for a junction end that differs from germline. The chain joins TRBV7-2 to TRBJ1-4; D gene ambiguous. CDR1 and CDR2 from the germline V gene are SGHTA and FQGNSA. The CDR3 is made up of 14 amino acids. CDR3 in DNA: TGTGCCAGCAGCTTCGAAGGGAGCAATGAAAAACTGTTATTT. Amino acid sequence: CASSFEGSNEKLLF.

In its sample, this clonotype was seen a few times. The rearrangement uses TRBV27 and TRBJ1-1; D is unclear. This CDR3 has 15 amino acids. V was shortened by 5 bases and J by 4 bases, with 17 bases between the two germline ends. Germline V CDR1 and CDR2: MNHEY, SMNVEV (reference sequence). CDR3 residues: CASSPSSGFATEAFF. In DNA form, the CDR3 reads TGTGCCAGCAGTCCATCTTCTGGTTTTGCCACTGAAGCTTTCTTT.

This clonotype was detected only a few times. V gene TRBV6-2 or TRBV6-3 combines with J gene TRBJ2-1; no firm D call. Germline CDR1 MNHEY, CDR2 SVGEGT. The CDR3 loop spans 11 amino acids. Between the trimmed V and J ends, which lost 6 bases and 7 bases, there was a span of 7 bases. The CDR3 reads CASRGWNEQFF. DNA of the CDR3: TGTGCCAGCAGAGGATGGAATGAGCAGTTCTTC.

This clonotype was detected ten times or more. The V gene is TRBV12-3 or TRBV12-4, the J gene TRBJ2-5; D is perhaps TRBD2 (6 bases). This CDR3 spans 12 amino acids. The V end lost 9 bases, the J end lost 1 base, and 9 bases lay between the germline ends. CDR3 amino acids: CASGGAQETQYF. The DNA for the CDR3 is TGTGCCAGTGGCGGGGCCCAAGAGACCCAGTACTTC.

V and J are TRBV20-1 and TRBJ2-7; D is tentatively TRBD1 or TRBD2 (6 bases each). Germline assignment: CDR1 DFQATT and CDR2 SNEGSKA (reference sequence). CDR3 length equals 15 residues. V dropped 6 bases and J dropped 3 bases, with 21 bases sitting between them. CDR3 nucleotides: TGCAGTGCCCGGAGGGGTCAGGGGTCCCTCTACGAGCAGTACGTC. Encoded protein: CSARRGQGSLYEQYV.

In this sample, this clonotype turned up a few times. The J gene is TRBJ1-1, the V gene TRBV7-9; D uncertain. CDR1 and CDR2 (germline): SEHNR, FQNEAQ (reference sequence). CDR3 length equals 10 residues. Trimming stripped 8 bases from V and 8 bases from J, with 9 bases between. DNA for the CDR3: TGTGCCAGCGGGTATCCGGAAGCTTTCTTT. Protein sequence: CASGYPEAFF.

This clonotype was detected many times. CDR3: CASSWTYNEQFF. The DNA of the CDR3 is TGTGCCAGCAGCTGGACCTACAATGAGCAGTTCTTC. The chain has TRBV7-2 and TRBJ2-1; D not resolved. Looked up from germline, CDR1 is SGHTA and CDR2 is FQGNSA. The length of the CDR3 is 12 residues. Trimming left V 4 bases short and J 2 bases short, with 3 bases between. Together with reference TRBV7-2 and TRBJ2-1, the CDR3 gives the full variable domain: GAGVSQSPSNKVTEKGKDVELRCDPISGHTALYWYRQSLGQGLEFLIYFQGNSAPDKSGLPSDRFSAERTGGSVSTLTIQRTQQEDSAVYLCASSWTYNEQFFGPGTRLTVL.

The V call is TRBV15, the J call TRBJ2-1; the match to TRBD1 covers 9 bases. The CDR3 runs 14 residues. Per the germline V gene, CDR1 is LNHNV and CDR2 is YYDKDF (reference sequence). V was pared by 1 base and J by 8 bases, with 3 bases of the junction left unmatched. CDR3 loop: CATSRGTGADEQFF. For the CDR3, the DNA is TGTGCCACCAGCAGAGGGACAGGGGCGGATGAGCAGTTCTTC.

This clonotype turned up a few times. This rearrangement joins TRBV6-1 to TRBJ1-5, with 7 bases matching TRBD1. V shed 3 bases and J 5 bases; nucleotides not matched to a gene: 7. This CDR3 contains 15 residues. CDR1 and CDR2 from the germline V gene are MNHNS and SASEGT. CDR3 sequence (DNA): TGTGCCAGCAGTGATCGACAGGGACCCGATCAGCCCCAGCATTTT. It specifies CASSDRQGPDQPQHF.

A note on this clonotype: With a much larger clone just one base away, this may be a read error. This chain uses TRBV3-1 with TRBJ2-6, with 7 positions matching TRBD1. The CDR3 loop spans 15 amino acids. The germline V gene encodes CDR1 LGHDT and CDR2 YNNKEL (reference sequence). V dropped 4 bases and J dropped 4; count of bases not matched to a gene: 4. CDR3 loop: CASSLTGEGANVLTF. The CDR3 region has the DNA TGTGCCAGCAGCCTCACAGGGGAAGGGGCCAACGTCCTGACTTTC.

The CDR3 nucleotides are TGTGCCATCAGTGACGTGGGGACAGGCTACGAGCAGTACTTC. Protein product: CAISDVGTGYEQYF. The chain carries TRBV10-3 and TRBJ2-7, with 8 positions matching TRBD1. The germline V gene has CDR1 ENHRY and CDR2 SYGVKD. There are 14 residues in the CDR3. Trimming removed 3 bases from V and 3 bases from J; junction bases left unmatched: 4.

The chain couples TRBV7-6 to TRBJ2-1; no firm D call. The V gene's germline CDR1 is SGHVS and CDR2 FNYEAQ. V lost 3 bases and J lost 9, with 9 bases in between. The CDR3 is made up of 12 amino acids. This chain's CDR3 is CASSFVGGEQFF. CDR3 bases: TGTGCCAGCAGCTTTGTTGGCGGTGAGCAGTTCTTC.

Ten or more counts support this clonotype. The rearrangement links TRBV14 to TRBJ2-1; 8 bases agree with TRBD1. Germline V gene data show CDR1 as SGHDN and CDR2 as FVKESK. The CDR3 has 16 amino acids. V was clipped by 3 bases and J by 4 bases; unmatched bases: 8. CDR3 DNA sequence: TGTGCCAGCAGCCATCCCGGACAGGGAAAATACAATGAGCAGTTCTTC. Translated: CASSHPGQGKYNEQFF.

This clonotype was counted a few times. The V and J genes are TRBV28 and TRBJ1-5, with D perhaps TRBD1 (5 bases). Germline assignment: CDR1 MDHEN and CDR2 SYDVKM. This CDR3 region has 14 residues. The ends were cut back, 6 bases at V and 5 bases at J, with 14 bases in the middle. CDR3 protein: CASSFQGRDQPQHF. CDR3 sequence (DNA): TGTGCCAGCAGCTTCCAGGGTAGGGATCAGCCCCAGCATTTT.

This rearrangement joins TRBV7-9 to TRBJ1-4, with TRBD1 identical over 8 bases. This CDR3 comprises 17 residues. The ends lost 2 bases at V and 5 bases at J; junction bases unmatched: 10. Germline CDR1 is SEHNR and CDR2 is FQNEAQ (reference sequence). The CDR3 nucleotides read TGTGCCAGCAGCTTATCCGGCCTTCAGGGGGCGAATGAAAAACTGTTTTTT. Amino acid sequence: CASSLSGLQGANEKLFF.

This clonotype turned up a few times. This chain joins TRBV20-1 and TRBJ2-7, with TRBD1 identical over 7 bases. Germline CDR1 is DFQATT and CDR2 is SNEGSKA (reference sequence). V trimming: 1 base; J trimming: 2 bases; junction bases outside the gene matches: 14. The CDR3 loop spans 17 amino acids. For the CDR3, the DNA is TGCAGTGCTAGAGTTTCCGCCGGGGACAGTCCAACCTACGAGCAGTACTTC. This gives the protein CSARVSAGDSPTYEQYF.

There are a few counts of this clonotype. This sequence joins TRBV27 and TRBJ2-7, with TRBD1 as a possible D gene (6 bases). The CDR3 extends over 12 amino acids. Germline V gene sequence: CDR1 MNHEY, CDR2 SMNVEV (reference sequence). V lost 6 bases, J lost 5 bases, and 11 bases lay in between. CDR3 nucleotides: TGTGCCAGCAGGACCAGGGGCCACGAGCAGTACTTC. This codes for CASRTRGHEQYF.

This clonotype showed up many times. Here the CDR3 DNA reads TGTGCCAGCAGCTTAGTTGGGGGCAACCTACCTTCTAACTATGGCTACACCTTC. Translating gives CASSLVGGNLPSNYGYTF. V usage is TRBV11-3 and J usage is TRBJ1-2; D may be TRBD1 (6 bases). The CDR3 length is 18 residues. The V end lost 1 base, the J end lost 0 bases, and 18 bases lay between the germline ends. CDR1 SGHNT and CDR2 YENEEA come from the germline V gene.

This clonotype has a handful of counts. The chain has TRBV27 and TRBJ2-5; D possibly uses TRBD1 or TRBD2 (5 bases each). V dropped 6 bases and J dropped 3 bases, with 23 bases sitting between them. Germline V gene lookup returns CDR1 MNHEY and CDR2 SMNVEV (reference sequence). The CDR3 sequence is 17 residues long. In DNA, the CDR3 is TGTGCCAGCAGCCCCGTGGGGCCGGGAACTACTGAAGAGACCCAGTACTTC. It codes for CASSPVGPGTTEETQYF.

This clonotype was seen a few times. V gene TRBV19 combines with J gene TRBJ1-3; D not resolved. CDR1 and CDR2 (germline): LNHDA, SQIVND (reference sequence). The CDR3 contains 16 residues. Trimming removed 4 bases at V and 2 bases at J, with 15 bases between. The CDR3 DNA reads TGTGCCAGTAGTAGGGTGGCAGATCTCGCTGGAAACACCATATATTTT. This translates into CASSRVADLAGNTIYF.

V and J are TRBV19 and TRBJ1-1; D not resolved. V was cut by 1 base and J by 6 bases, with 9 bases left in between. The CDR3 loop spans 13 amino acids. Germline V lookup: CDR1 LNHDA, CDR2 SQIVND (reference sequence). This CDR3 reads CASSIGVLAEAFF. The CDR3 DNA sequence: TGTGCCAGTAGTATAGGGGTTTTGGCTGAAGCTTTCTTT.

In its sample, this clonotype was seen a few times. For the CDR3, the DNA is TGCGCCAGCAGTGAGACATCGAATCGGGCTGGGGGCCAAGAGACCCAGTACTTC. Amino acid sequence: CASSETSNRAGGQETQYF. The genes are TRBV10-2 and TRBJ2-5; the D call may be TRBD1 or TRBD2 (5 bases each). CDR1 is WSHSY, CDR2 SAAADI, per germline. V lost 2 bases and J lost 1, with 20 bases in between. The CDR3 is 18 amino acids.

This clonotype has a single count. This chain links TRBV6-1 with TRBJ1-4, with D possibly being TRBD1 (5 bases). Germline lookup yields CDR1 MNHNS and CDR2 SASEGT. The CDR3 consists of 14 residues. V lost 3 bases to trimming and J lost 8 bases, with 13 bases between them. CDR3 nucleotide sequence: TGTGCCAGCAGTGAGGGACCCAAAGGGGAAAAACTGTTTTTT. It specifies CASSEGPKGEKLFF.